This TCR beta chain was captured in a study of cytomegalovirus exposure and HLA in healthy donors. The primer mix had 60 Vbeta and 13 Jbeta primers. Produced via immunoSEQ multiplex PCR; TCRdb's table is partial and in-frame only. This sample has 55,000 to 75,000 clones, with around 69% found just once. The receptor's source is a human donor in good health. Sequencing used PBMCs.

This CDR3 reads CASSVATGGGSGANVLTF. In DNA, the CDR3 is TGTGCCAGCAGCGTAGCAACGGGGGGCGGGTCTGGGGCCAACGTCCTGACTTTC. The rearrangement joins TRBV9 to TRBJ2-6, with D maybe TRBD2 (7 bases). Germline CDR1 is SGDLS and CDR2 is YYNGEE. The CDR3 sequence is 18 residues long. V was clipped by 0 bases and J by 1 base, with 14 bases between them.